Each of the 28 T cell receptor beta chains below was sequenced from the same sample in a study of blood T cell repertoires in COVID-19. Assay: immunoSEQ multiplex PCR; the TCRdb copy retains only in-frame clones and omits some. The sample has some 90,000 clones; roughly 82% are singletons. Sequencing was done on a sample of peripheral blood. All receptors come from a man between 65 and 85 years old with active or convalescent COVID-19.

The gene calls are TRBV6-1 and TRBJ1-2; TRBD1 aligns across 10 bases. Per germline, CDR1 MNHNS and CDR2 SASEGT. CDR3 size: 13 residues. V lost 10 bases to trimming and J lost 7 bases; unmatched junction nucleotides: 9. In nucleotides, the CDR3 is TGTGCCATCGGTCGACAGGGGGCTTCTGGCTACACCTTC. Residues: CAIGRQGASGYTF.

V gene TRBV19 combines with J gene TRBJ2-1; no reliable D call. The germline V and J ends were trimmed by 7 bases and 6 bases, with 10 bases remaining between them. CDR1 and CDR2 (germline): LNHDA, SQIVND (reference sequence). The CDR3 totals 12 residues. The CDR3: CASMSFRNEQFF. The CDR3 coding sequence is TGTGCCAGTATGTCCTTTCGCAATGAGCAGTTCTTC.

This clone was counted between two and nine times. The J gene is TRBJ2-4, the V gene TRBV18, with TRBD1 as a possible D gene (6 bases). The V end was cut by 3 bases, the J end by 6 bases, with 12 bases between. CDR1 and CDR2 (germline): KGHSH, LQKENI. The CDR3 is 14 residues long. CDR3 DNA: TGTGCCAGCTCACCGGAAGACAGGTTAAACATTCAGTACTTC. Protein product: CASSPEDRLNIQYF.

The chain carries TRBV7-9 and TRBJ1-1; the D is unclear. CDR1 SEHNR and CDR2 FQNEAQ come from the germline V gene (reference sequence). V was shortened by 8 bases and J by 5 bases, with 15 bases between the two germline ends. CDR3 size: 13 residues. Here the CDR3 reads CASVNSRLTEAFF. CDR3 DNA sequence: TGTGCCAGCGTTAACAGTCGATTGACTGAAGCTTTCTTT.

This chain connects TRBV6-6 to TRBJ1-1; 10 positions match TRBD1. The CDR3 consists of 15 residues. Germline V gives CDR1 MNHNY, CDR2 SVGAGI (reference sequence). V was pared by 5 bases and J by 5 bases, with 8 bases of the junction left unmatched. CDR3 DNA: TGTGCCAGCAGTCAGAGGACAGGGGGGAAGACTGAAGCTTTCTTT. Encoded protein: CASSQRTGGKTEAFF.

The chain uses TRBV3-1 (or the pseudogene TRBV3-2) and TRBJ2-7, with 8 bases that match TRBD1. The CDR3 has 19 amino acids. Per germline, CDR1 LGHDT and CDR2 YNNKEL (reference sequence). The V segment lost 9 bases and the J segment 4 bases; nucleotides outside the gene matches: 26. CDR3: CARDRGQAPKYPPQYEQYF. CDR3 coding DNA: TGTGCCAGAGACCGGGGACAGGCGCCAAAATACCCACCTCAATACGAGCAGTACTTC.

V is TRBV6-6 and J is TRBJ1-3, with D possibly TRBD1 on 5 matching bases. V dropped 4 bases and J dropped 4 bases, with 14 bases sitting between them. Germline CDR1 is MNHNY and CDR2 is SVGAGI (reference sequence). The CDR3 totals 15 residues. This CDR3 is CASSSNRGTGNTIYF. In DNA form, the CDR3 reads TGTGCCAGCAGTTCTAATAGGGGCACAGGAAACACCATATATTTT.

This clone was observed a single time. V is TRBV12-3 or TRBV12-4 and J is TRBJ1-2, with 9 bases matching TRBD1. The CDR3 loop spans 11 amino acids. The V and J ends lost 5 bases and 10 bases, in that order; junction bases with no gene match: 2. CDR3 in amino acids: CASSRQGDYTF. The CDR3 DNA follows: TGTGCCAGCAGTAGACAGGGGGACTACACCTTC.

The rearrangement joins TRBV21-1 to TRBJ2-7; the table assigns TRBD1, which was not confirmed against the DNA. TRBV21-1 is a pseudogene locus. This CDR3 has 15 residues. The CDR3 sequence is CASTKGGQASCKQYF. CDR3 DNA: TGTGCCAGCACCAAGGGGGGACAGGCCTCCTGCAAGCAGTACTTC.

The table lists this clone with a few counts. This chain uses TRBV19 with TRBJ1-1, with D possibly matching TRBD1 (6 bases). The CDR3 loop spans 14 amino acids. V lost 6 bases and J lost 1, with 12 bases in between. Germline assignment: CDR1 LNHDA and CDR2 SQIVND (reference sequence). The CDR3: CASSLRQENTEAFF. CDR3 nucleotides: TGTGCCAGTAGCCTTAGACAGGAGAACACTGAAGCTTTCTTT. Complete variable domain (other parts from reference TRBV19 and TRBJ1-1): DGGITQSPKYLFRKEGQNVTLSCEQNLNHDAMYWYRQDPGQGLRLIYYSQIVNDFQKGDIAEGYSVSREKKESFPLTVTSAQKNPTAFYLCASSLRQENTEAFFGQGTRLTVV.

Many counts were recorded for this clone. The rearrangement joins TRBV6-6 to TRBJ1-1; TRBD1 aligns across 9 bases. CDR1 and CDR2 from the germline V gene are MNHNY and SVGAGI (reference sequence). The CDR3 has 16 residues. The junction had 9 bases not matched to a gene; V was cut back by 6 bases and J by 1 base. CDR3 coding DNA: TGTGCCAGCAGAGTCGGGACAGGGTCGAGGAACACTGAAGCTTTCTTT. It specifies CASRVGTGSRNTEAFF.

This sequence joins TRBV5-8 and TRBJ1-2; TRBD1 matches 9 bases. V lost 4 bases, J lost 7 bases, and 8 bases stayed unmatched. The CDR3 spans 14 residues. Germline CDR1 reads SGHTS; CDR2 reads YDEGEE. The CDR3 here is CASSLMDRGTGYTF. The CDR3 nucleotides read TGTGCCAGCAGCCTCATGGACAGGGGAACTGGCTACACCTTC.

CDR3 residues: CASSYPAGGPDDTQYF. The CDR3, as DNA: TGTGCCAGCAGTTATCCAGCGGGGGGGCCGGATGATACGCAGTATTTT. The chain couples TRBV6-5 to TRBJ2-3, with 10 bases matching TRBD2. This CDR3 contains 16 residues. V was clipped by 3 bases and J by 6 bases; unmatched bases: 9. Germline V CDR1 and CDR2: MNHEY, SVGAGI.

The chain recombines TRBV5-5 with TRBJ2-3, with TRBD2 matching over 9 bases. This CDR3 contains 14 residues. V was pared by 4 bases and J by 6 bases, with 6 bases of the junction left unmatched. Germline-derived CDR1 and CDR2 are SGHKS and YYEKEE (reference sequence). Written as DNA, the CDR3 is TGTGCCAGCAGCATAGCGGGGGCCGGGGATACGCAGTATTTT. Protein sequence: CASSIAGAGDTQYF.

There are many counts of this clone. The genes are TRBV14 and TRBJ2-3, with D perhaps TRBD2 (6 bases). Trimming left V 0 bases short and J 1 base short, with 17 bases between. CDR1 is SGHDN and CDR2 is FVKESK in the germline V gene. This CDR3 is 18 amino acids long. DNA of the CDR3: TGTGCCAGCAGCCAAGATTTTTCGGGGGAGATAGGCACAGATACGCAGTATTTT. Protein product: CASSQDFSGEIGTDTQYF.

The chain recombines TRBV9 with TRBJ1-1; D call uncertain. Germline CDR1 SGDLS, CDR2 YYNGEE. The V and J ends lost 4 bases and 5 bases respectively, with 12 bases between them. The CDR3 consists of 13 residues. Written as DNA, the CDR3 is TGTGCCAGCAGCCACGAGGGTTTTACTGAAGCTTTCTTT. It translates to CASSHEGFTEAFF.

V and J are TRBV7-9 and TRBJ1-3; no firm D call. Trimming took off 5 bases at V and 0 bases at J, with 8 bases between the two ends. CDR1 and CDR2 (germline): SEHNR, FQNEAQ (reference sequence). The CDR3 covers 14 residues. The CDR3 DNA reads TGTGCCAGCAGCCGAGGAGTCTCTGGAAACACCATATATTTT. Encoded protein: CASSRGVSGNTIYF.

The chain uses TRBV5-1 and TRBJ2-3; 11 positions agree with TRBD2. The V and J ends lost 7 bases and 6 bases, in that order; junction bases with no gene match: 13. Per the germline V gene, CDR1 is SGHRS and CDR2 is YFSETQ. This CDR3 has 16 amino acids. DNA for the CDR3: TGCGCCAGCCGATCCTCCACTAGCGGGGGCGCGGATACGCAGTATTTT. Its translation is CASRSSTSGGADTQYF.

The chain couples TRBV25-1 to TRBJ1-2; 10 nucleotides align to TRBD1. Trimming removed 8 bases from V and 5 bases from J; junction bases left unmatched: 5. The CDR3 sequence is 13 residues long. The germline CDR1 and CDR2 sequences are MGHDK and SYGVNS. The CDR3, as DNA: TGTGCCAGCTGCGGGACAGGGGTATATGGCTACACCTTC. This gives the protein CASCGTGVYGYTF.

This clone was seen just once. The chain carries TRBV5-1 and TRBJ2-7, with a weak D call TRBD2 (6 bases). CDR1 SGHRS and CDR2 YFSETQ come from the germline V gene. Trimming removed 3 bases from V and 6 bases from J, with 16 bases in between. The length of the CDR3 is 14 residues. The chain's CDR3 is CASSSGGDPPEQYF. In DNA, the CDR3 is TGCGCCAGCAGCTCCGGGGGAGACCCCCCCGAGCAGTACTTC.

The gene calls are TRBV18 and TRBJ1-1, with TRBD1 identical over 8 bases. CDR3 length: 18 residues. The ends lost 0 bases at V and 1 base at J; junction bases unmatched: 10. Germline CDR1 and CDR2: KGHSH and LQKENI. CDR3 protein: CASSPPYGTGASNTEAFF. The CDR3 coding sequence is TGTGCCAGCTCACCACCGTACGGGACAGGAGCTTCGAACACTGAAGCTTTCTTT.

The V gene is TRBV30, the J gene TRBJ2-7; D not certain. The V and J ends lost 0 bases and 3 bases respectively, with 3 bases between them. The germline V gene has CDR1 GTSNPN and CDR2 SVGIG (reference sequence). The CDR3 totals 11 residues. CDR3 sequence: CAWSVYYEQYF. CDR3 nucleotides: TGTGCCTGGAGTGTATACTACGAGCAGTACTTC.

The chain is built from TRBV13 and TRBJ2-1; 7 bases map to TRBD1. The J segment lost 6 bases and the V segment lost 0 bases, leaving 5 bases of the junction unmatched. The CDR3 has 15 residues. From germline, CDR1 is PRHDT and CDR2 FYEKMQ (reference sequence). In nucleotides, the CDR3 is TGTGCCAGCAGCTTAGGACAGTCAGGGGGCAATGAGCAGTTCTTC. Translated, it gives CASSLGQSGGNEQFF.

The V call is TRBV29-1, the J call TRBJ1-2; no clear D. CDR1 SQVTM and CDR2 ANQGSEA come from the germline V gene. CDR3 size: 14 residues. CDR3 DNA sequence: TGCGCGGGGTCCGGGATGGGTCGTACGGTGGGCTACACCTTC. This encodes CAGSGMGRTVGYTF.

This clone occurred once. The V gene is TRBV5-1, the J gene TRBJ2-4, with D possibly matching TRBD2 (5 bases). This CDR3 region has 15 residues. Trimming pared 4 bases from V and 4 bases from J, leaving 15 bases between. The germline V gene encodes CDR1 SGHRS and CDR2 YFSETQ. The CDR3 is CASSGSTGSKNIQYF. DNA of the CDR3: TGCGCCAGCAGCGGTAGTACGGGGAGTAAAAACATTCAGTACTTC. The full variable domain, in which reference TRBV5-1 and TRBJ2-4 provide the parts outside the CDR3, is KAGVTQTPRYLIKTRGQQVTLSCSPISGHRSVSWYQQTPGQGLQFLFEYFSETQRNKGNFPGRFSGRQFSNSRSEMNVSTLELGDSALYLCASSGSTGSKNIQYFGAGTRLSVL.

The chain combines TRBV19 with TRBJ2-3; 8 nucleotides line up with TRBD2. Germline CDR1 reads LNHDA; CDR2 reads SQIVND (reference sequence). This CDR3 is built from 15 residues. After removal of 5 bases from V and 2 bases from J, the junction contained 6 bases not matched to a gene. The CDR3 nucleotides read TGTGCCAGTAGTTCGGGGGGGCTCGACACAGATACGCAGTATTTT. Translation: CASSSGGLDTDTQYF. The full variable domain, with the rest looked up from reference TRBV19 and TRBJ2-3, is DGGITQSPKYLFRKEGQNVTLSCEQNLNHDAMYWYRQDPGQGLRLIYYSQIVNDFQKGDIAEGYSVSREKKESFPLTVTSAQKNPTAFYLCASSSGGLDTDTQYFGPGTRLTVL.

The chain joins TRBV6-5 to TRBJ2-7; perhaps TRBD1 as D (6 bases). CDR1 and CDR2 from the germline V gene are MNHEY and SVGAGI. Trimming stripped 5 bases from V and 6 bases from J, with 14 bases between. The CDR3 has 13 amino acids. The CDR3 reads CASSPTGFGEQYF. The CDR3 bases are TGTGCCAGCAGTCCCACAGGGTTCGGCGAGCAGTACTTC.

The chain employs TRBV9 and TRBJ2-3; perhaps TRBD2 as D (5 bases). Germline CDR1 reads SGDLS; CDR2 reads YYNGEE. V lost 1 base, J lost 0 bases, and 9 bases lay in between. CDR3 length: 15 amino acids. CDR3 DNA: TGTGCCAGCAGCGTAACGGGAACTAGCACAGATACGCAGTATTTT. Translating it yields CASSVTGTSTDTQYF.